A single sample is the source of the 8 T cell receptor beta chains below, sequenced in a study of identical twins. TCRdb independently ran MiXCR on the 5' RACE reads; one entry per CDR3 protein. Of about 100,000 distinct CDR3 sequences listed, less than 6.5% were seen once; the top ten hold more than 10%. What was sequenced was memory T cells sorted from blood. The origin of the receptors is a woman aged 45 to 65 in good health.

The rearrangement uses TRBV14 and TRBJ2-1; possibly TRBD1 for D (6 bases). CDR3 length equals 12 residues. Germline lookup yields CDR1 SGHDN and CDR2 FVKESK. V was pared by 8 bases and J by 10 bases, with 15 bases between. This CDR3 is CASSRQVGEQFF. For the CDR3, the DNA is TGTGCCAGCTCAAGACAGGTCGGGGAGCAGTTCTTC.

This clonotype has just a few counts. The genes are TRBV6-5 and TRBJ2-3; 11 bases map to TRBD2. CDR1 and CDR2 (germline): MNHEY, SVGAGI. The ends lost 6 bases at V and 7 bases at J; junction bases unmatched: 6. The CDR3 is made up of 14 amino acids. The CDR3 sequence is CASRLAGVIHTQYF. The CDR3 DNA reads TGTGCCAGCAGACTAGCGGGAGTTATACATACGCAGTATTTT.

This clonotype was counted at least ten times. The V call is TRBV28, the J call TRBJ2-7, with TRBD1 as a possible D gene (6 bases). V was cut by 4 bases and J by 4 bases, with 8 bases left in between. The CDR3 sequence is 12 residues long. The germline V gene encodes CDR1 MDHEN and CDR2 SYDVKM. Written as DNA, the CDR3 is TGTGCCAGCAGTTCCGGACAGTACGAGCAGTACGTC. Translated: CASSSGQYEQYV.

In this sample, this clonotype turned up many times. This chain connects TRBV25-1 to TRBJ2-4; D gene uncertain. CDR3 length equals 14 residues. V lost 8 bases and J lost 1, with 12 bases in between. The V gene's germline CDR1 is MGHDK and CDR2 SYGVNS. CDR3 DNA sequence: TGTGCCAGCGCGCCCTCCTTGGCCAAAAACATTCAGTACTTC. Residues: CASAPSLAKNIQYF. The full variable domain, completed using reference TRBV25-1 and TRBJ2-4, is EADIYQTPRYLVIGTGKKITLECSQTMGHDKMYWYQQDPGMELHLIHYSYGVNSTEKGDLSSESTVSRIRTEHFPLTLESARPSHTSQYLCASAPSLAKNIQYFGAGTRLSVL.

This clonotype has a count of ten or more. The rearrangement joins TRBV10-3 to TRBJ2-3; the match to TRBD2 covers 8 bases. The CDR3 contains 13 residues. CDR1 is ENHRY and CDR2 is SYGVKD in the germline V gene. The V segment lost 10 bases and the J segment 2 bases; nucleotides outside the gene matches: 5. CDR3 sequence (DNA): TGTGCCACACTAGCGGATGCCACAGATACGCAGTATTTT. This gives the protein CATLADATDTQYF.

This clonotype was recorded many times. The DNA for the CDR3 is TGTGCCAGCAGTGGAGGTTGGCTGAACACTGAAGCTTTCTTT. As protein: CASSGGWLNTEAFF. The chain combines TRBV25-1 with TRBJ1-1, with unresolved D. This CDR3 has 14 residues. Trimming took 4 bases from V and 0 from J, leaving 9 bases between them. Germline assignment: CDR1 MGHDK and CDR2 SYGVNS.

This clonotype was recorded many times. The J gene is TRBJ2-1, the V gene TRBV6-5; no reliable D call. The CDR3 has 12 amino acids. Germline CDR1 and CDR2: MNHEY and SVGAGI. The V gene lost 4 bases and the J gene lost 5 bases, with 6 bases spanning the gap. The DNA of the CDR3 is TGTGCCAGCAGTTCCACGGACAATGAGCAGTTCTTC. As protein: CASSSTDNEQFF.

In this sample, this clonotype turned up many times. The chain links TRBV12-3 or TRBV12-4 to TRBJ2-7, with TRBD1 matching over 7 bases. With 4 bases clipped from V and 0 bases from J, the junction kept 3 bases outside the gene matches. The CDR3 contains 14 residues. As DNA, the CDR3 is TGTGCCAGCAGTTGGGGACAGCGCTCCTACGAGCAGTACTTC. It yields the protein CASSWGQRSYEQYF.